The 18 T cell receptor beta chains below come from one sample, sequenced in a study of CD8+ T cells in alopecia areata. The authors extracted RNA and reverse transcribed it into cDNA as the sequencing template. Profiled with immunoSEQ multiplex PCR; TCRdb holds only in-frame clones, not every one. Counted here are more than 75,000 clones, about 40% occurring once; the ten biggest clones make up about 1.5%. The sequenced material came from CD4+ T cells sorted from blood. The receptors come from a human donor with alopecia areata.

V usage is TRBV7-2 and J usage is TRBJ2-5; the match to TRBD2 covers 7 bases. This CDR3 comprises 15 residues. Germline V lookup: CDR1 SGHTA, CDR2 FQGNSA. Trimming at V came to 1 base and at J to 2 bases, leaving 4 bases not matched to a gene. Here the CDR3 DNA reads TGTGCCAGCAGCTTAGTGGCGGGACTACAAGAGACCCAGTACTTC. Translated: CASSLVAGLQETQYF.

This clone was seen more than once but under ten times. The CDR3 DNA reads as TGTGCCAGCAGCCAAGACGCCCTAGAACGGGAAGAGACCCAGTACTTC. Its translation is CASSQDALEREETQYF. This sequence joins TRBV14 and TRBJ2-5; D is unresolved. The CDR3 is 16 amino acids. The V gene's germline CDR1 is SGHDN and CDR2 FVKESK. Trimming removed 0 bases from V and 3 bases from J, with 14 bases in between.

This sequence joins TRBV5-1 and TRBJ1-2; D perhaps matches TRBD1 (6 bases). V dropped 0 bases and J dropped 4 bases, with 16 bases sitting between them. This CDR3 has 16 amino acids. Germline assignment: CDR1 SGHRS and CDR2 YFSETQ. CDR3 bases: TGCGCCAGCAGCTTGGCTCTGACAGGACCTACCTATGGCTACACCTTC. This codes for CASSLALTGPTYGYTF.

The gene calls are TRBV7-9 and TRBJ2-5; 10 bases agree with TRBD2. The germline V gene has CDR1 SEHNR and CDR2 FQNEAQ (reference sequence). Losses at the gene ends were 3 bases for V and 5 bases for J; bases not matched to a gene: 18. This CDR3 is built from 19 residues. CDR3 amino acids: CASSFLAGDLRGGKETQYF. The CDR3 coding sequence is TGTGCCAGCAGCTTCCTAGCGGGAGACCTCCGAGGAGGGAAGGAGACCCAGTACTTC.

The chain recombines TRBV15 with TRBJ2-1, with 7 bases aligning to TRBD1. The V gene end was trimmed by 5 bases and the J gene end by 6 bases; junction bases not matched to a gene: 16. The CDR3 contains 17 residues. The germline gives CDR1 LNHNV, CDR2 YYDKDF (reference sequence). The chain's CDR3 is CATSAAARDRSPNEQFF. The CDR3 DNA sequence: TGTGCCACCAGCGCGGCTGCCCGGGACAGATCTCCCAATGAGCAGTTCTTC.

The gene calls are TRBV6-1 and TRBJ1-4; 9 nucleotides match TRBD1. Germline CDR1 and CDR2: MNHNS and SASEGT. V trimming: 1 base; J trimming: 5 bases; junction bases outside the gene matches: 5. This CDR3 has 16 residues. CDR3: CASSEGRGQGNEKLFF. Written as DNA, the CDR3 is TGTGCCAGCAGTGAAGGAAGGGGACAGGGAAATGAAAAACTGTTTTTT.

This clone was found a few times. V is TRBV7-2 and J is TRBJ1-1, with 9 bases that match TRBD1. CDR1 and CDR2 from the germline V gene are SGHTA and FQGNSA. The V and J ends lost 5 bases and 4 bases, in that order; junction bases with no gene match: 5. The CDR3 is made up of 14 amino acids. The DNA of the CDR3 is TGTGCCAGCAGCCCCGGGACAGGGAGCACTGAAGCTTTCTTT. The encoded protein is CASSPGTGSTEAFF. Drawing the rest from reference TRBV7-2 and TRBJ1-1, the complete variable domain is GAGVSQSPSNKVTEKGKDVELRCDPISGHTALYWYRQSLGQGLEFLIYFQGNSAPDKSGLPSDRFSAERTGGSVSTLTIQRTQQEDSAVYLCASSPGTGSTEAFFGQGTRLTVV.

This clone was detected a few times. The V call is TRBV28, the J call TRBJ2-2; possible D gene TRBD2, 7 bases. The germline V gene encodes CDR1 MDHEN and CDR2 SYDVKM. This CDR3 is 14 amino acids long. The V gene lost 7 bases and the J gene lost 3 bases, with 12 bases spanning the gap. The CDR3 coding sequence is TGTGCCAGCACTCCCGGGGGGCACACCGGGGAGCTGTTTTTT. Protein sequence: CASTPGGHTGELFF.

The rearrangement uses TRBV6-4 and TRBJ1-5; D is unresolved. This CDR3 has 13 residues. The germline CDR1 and CDR2 sequences are MRHNA and SNTAGT. V was clipped by 5 bases and J by 6 bases, with 11 bases between them. The CDR3 sequence: CASSPGWGQPQHF. Written as DNA, the CDR3 is TGTGCCAGCAGTCCGGGGTGGGGTCAGCCCCAGCATTTT.

For the CDR3, the DNA is TGCAGCGTGGGGGGCAGTGAGCAGTACTTC. Encoded protein: CSVGGSEQYF. This chain links TRBV29-1 with TRBJ2-5; D may match TRBD1 or TRBD2 (6 bases each). Germline-derived CDR1 and CDR2 are SQVTM and ANQGSEA. This CDR3 has 10 amino acids. Between the trimmed V and J ends, which lost 6 bases and 11 bases, there was a span of 13 bases.

This clone turned up a few times. The gene calls are TRBV7-9 and TRBJ2-3, with D possibly being TRBD1 (6 bases). Trimming stripped 4 bases from V and 0 bases from J, with 14 bases between. From germline, CDR1 is SEHNR and CDR2 FQNEAQ (reference sequence). This CDR3 region has 16 residues. CDR3 in DNA: TGTGCCAGCAGCTCCGACAGGCGGATTAGCACAGATACGCAGTATTTT. This gives the protein CASSSDRRISTDTQYF.

The chain joins TRBV28 to TRBJ2-2, with D possibly TRBD2 on 5 matching bases. CDR1 is MDHEN, CDR2 SYDVKM, per germline. Trimming removed 1 base at V and 2 bases at J, with 11 bases between. This CDR3 has 16 residues. CDR3 coding DNA: TGTGCCAGCAGTTTATTGAGGGTTTCAAACACCGGGGAGCTGTTTTTT. Translation gives CASSLLRVSNTGELFF.

Here the CDR3 reads CASSLGRDRGYF. The DNA for the CDR3 is TGTGCCAGCAGCTTAGGCCGGGACAGGGGGTATTTT. The chain combines TRBV7-2 with TRBJ2-3; 10 nucleotides match TRBD1. The V gene's germline CDR1 is SGHTA and CDR2 FQGNSA. Trimming removed 1 base from V and 14 bases from J; junction bases left unmatched: 3. CDR3 size: 12 residues.

The chain joins TRBV9 to TRBJ2-3, with 7 positions matching TRBD2. The length of the CDR3 is 17 residues. The trim removed 4 bases at V and 0 bases at J, leaving 11 bases unmatched. CDR1 is SGDLS and CDR2 is YYNGEE in the germline V gene. CDR3 nucleotide sequence: TGTGCCAGCAGCTCCCTTTCTAGCGGTTCTAGCACAGATACGCAGTATTTT. It translates to CASSSLSSGSSTDTQYF.

This clone was seen more than once but under ten times. The rearrangement joins TRBV28 to TRBJ1-2, with D unclear. V lost 2 bases and J 8 bases, leaving 9 bases between the germline ends. The germline V gene encodes CDR1 MDHEN and CDR2 SYDVKM. There are 12 residues in the CDR3. The CDR3 sequence is CASSLPGWGYTF. The CDR3 DNA reads as TGTGCCAGCAGTTTACCCGGTTGGGGCTACACCTTC.

The chain employs TRBV30 and TRBJ2-7; D is uncertain. With 3 bases removed from V and 2 bases from J, the gap between germline ends came to 14 bases. This CDR3 region has 14 residues. CDR1 is GTSNPN, CDR2 SVGIG, per germline (reference sequence). As DNA, the CDR3 is TGTGCCTGGAGGGACGTCCTCCGACCCTACGAGCAGTACTTC. It codes for CAWRDVLRPYEQYF.

This clone showed up just a few times. The CDR3 region is CASPRWTNTGELFF. In DNA, the CDR3 is TGTGCCAGTCCTAGATGGACGAACACCGGGGAGCTGTTTTTT. The chain links TRBV19 to TRBJ2-2; no clear D gene. This CDR3 is built from 14 residues. The germline V gene encodes CDR1 LNHDA and CDR2 SQIVND (reference sequence). V was shortened by 8 bases and J by 0 bases, with 10 bases between the two germline ends.

This clone was observed a handful of times. The V and J genes are TRBV30 and TRBJ2-3; D possibly matches TRBD1 or TRBD2 (5 bases each). The V end was cut by 1 base, the J end by 4 bases, with 15 bases between. The CDR3 sequence is 15 residues long. Germline V gene data show CDR1 as GTSNPN and CDR2 as SVGIG (reference sequence). The CDR3 sequence is CAWSAIDRGADTQYF. The CDR3 bases are TGTGCCTGGAGTGCCATCGACCGAGGGGCAGATACGCAGTATTTT.